A single sample is the source of the 7 T cell receptor beta chains below, sequenced in a study of T cells in Graves' hyperthyroidism and ophthalmopathy. RNA transcripts were the template for amplifying TCR beta CDR3 regions. An initial round of RT-PCR targeting the TCR CDR3 relied on the HTBI primer set. TCRdb used MiXCR to reprocess the multiplex PCR reads, holding one entry per CDR3 protein. The sample has over 650,000 distinct CDR3 sequences; approximately 42% are singletons. The sequencing sample was made of peripheral blood or thyroid tissue (not recorded which). These receptors were collected from an adult man with Graves' disease, either hyperthyroidism or ophthalmopathy (not recorded which).

This clonotype has ten or more counts. The chain is built from TRBV2 and TRBJ1-6; 8 bases line up with TRBD1. The V gene's germline CDR1 is SNHLY and CDR2 FYNNEI. V lost 4 bases and J lost 7; bases outside the gene matches: 6. The CDR3 consists of 15 residues. CDR3 nucleotide sequence: TGTGCCAGCAGTGCCGGACAGGGTGGAAATTCACCCCTCCACTTT. Amino acid sequence: CASSAGQGGNSPLHF. The entire variable domain, with the rest obtained from reference TRBV2 and TRBJ1-6, is as follows: EPEVTQTPSHQVTQMGQEVILRCVPISNHLYFYWYRQILGQKVEFLVSFYNNEISEKSEIFDDQFSVERPDGSNFTLKIRSTKLEDSAMYFCASSAGQGGNSPLHFGNGTRLTVT.

This chain uses TRBV3-1 with TRBJ2-7; weak D call: TRBD2 (5 bases). This CDR3 is built from 14 residues. The V gene's germline CDR1 is LGHDT and CDR2 YNNKEL (reference sequence). With 8 bases removed from V and 0 bases from J, the gap between germline ends came to 14 bases. Here the CDR3 reads CASRSTGDSYEQYF. DNA for the CDR3: TGTGCCAGCCGATCGACCGGGGACTCCTACGAGCAGTACTTC.

This rearrangement joins TRBV10-3 to TRBJ1-2; D is uncertain. The CDR3 consists of 14 residues. Germline V gene data show CDR1 as ENHRY and CDR2 as SYGVKD. The ends were cut back, 5 bases at V and 4 bases at J, with 14 bases in the middle. The chain's CDR3 is CAISSGVGFYGYTF. The CDR3 coding sequence is TGTGCCATCAGTTCCGGGGTAGGCTTCTATGGCTACACCTTC.

This clonotype was recorded many times. The chain joins TRBV10-2 to TRBJ1-1; 10 bases line up with TRBD1. Germline-derived CDR1 and CDR2 are WSHSY and SAAADI. The CDR3 sequence is 14 residues long. With 7 bases clipped from V and 4 bases from J, the junction kept 6 bases outside the gene matches. The CDR3 DNA follows: TGCGCCAGCAATGGACAGGGGGTTGGCACTGAAGCTTTCTTT. Its translation: CASNGQGVGTEAFF.

V gene TRBV9 combines with J gene TRBJ1-1; D may be TRBD1 (6 bases). The CDR3 is 17 residues long. Germline lookup yields CDR1 SGDLS and CDR2 YYNGEE. V was shortened by 3 bases and J by 1 base, with 19 bases between the two germline ends. The CDR3 sequence: CASSAPLSGTRNTEAFF. The CDR3 DNA reads TGTGCCAGCAGCGCCCCCCTATCCGGGACACGGAACACTGAAGCTTTCTTT.

This clonotype was found a few times. The CDR3 bases are TGTGCCATCAGTGAGTGGGGGCAGGGGATGGAGAACACTGAAGCTTTCTTT. Protein: CAISEWGQGMENTEAFF. This chain joins TRBV10-3 and TRBJ1-1; possible D gene TRBD1, 6 bases. The CDR3 loop spans 17 amino acids. V was clipped by 1 base and J by 1 base, with 16 bases between them. Germline values: CDR1 ENHRY, CDR2 SYGVKD.

This clonotype was seen at least ten times. The rearrangement uses TRBV24-1 and TRBJ2-7; unclear D gene. The CDR3 length is 15 residues. V was trimmed by 3 bases and J by 2 bases, leaving 13 bases between them. The germline V gene encodes CDR1 KGHDR and CDR2 SFDVKD. The CDR3 DNA is TGTGCCACCAGTGATGCCCATGGTCCAGCCTACGAGCAGTACTTC. Translation: CATSDAHGPAYEQYF.